These T cell receptor beta chains were read from a single sample in a study of blood T cell repertoires in COVID-19. The table came from immunoSEQ multiplex PCR; TCRdb's copy has only in-frame clones and leaves some out. The sample yields more than 300,000 clones, 88% seen once. Sequenced sample: PBMCs or T cells enriched from blood (not recorded which). The receptors originated from a woman younger than 35 who had recovered from COVID-19. The CDR3 runs from the conserved cysteine through the conserved F or W. Each record gives: V gene, D gene, clone size, J gene, CDR3 protein, CDR3 DNA. A D gene is named only where the DNA matches it firmly. Clone size is given for some rows only: seen once, a few or many times, or a class if the clone is expanded.

v_call: TRBV7-6
d_call: TRBD2
clone_size: .
j_call: TRBJ2-3
cdr3_aa: CASSPLAGVTDTQYF
cdr3_nt: TGTGCCAGCAGTCCGCTAGCGGGGGTCACAGATACGCAGTATTTT

v_call: TRBV5-1
d_call: .
clone_size: .
j_call: TRBJ1-2
cdr3_aa: CASSLEIFGGRYGYTF
cdr3_nt: TGCGCCAGCAGCTTGGAAATCTTTGGGGGCAGGTATGGCTACACCTTC

v_call: TRBV6-2/TRBV6-3
d_call: TRBD1
clone_size: .
j_call: TRBJ1-2
cdr3_aa: CASSYAGQYGYTF
cdr3_nt: TGTGCCAGCAGTTACGCGGGACAGTATGGCTACACCTTC

v_call: TRBV7-9
d_call: TRBD1
clone_size: .
j_call: TRBJ1-6
cdr3_aa: CATGTGESPLHF
cdr3_nt: TGTGCCACCGGGACAGGTGAATCGCCCCTCCACTTT

v_call: TRBV7-9
d_call: .
clone_size: .
j_call: TRBJ1-1
cdr3_aa: CASEGDTEAFF
cdr3_nt: TGTGCCAGCGAGGGAGACACTGAAGCTTTCTTT

v_call: TRBV4-3
d_call: .
clone_size: .
j_call: TRBJ1-2
cdr3_aa: CASSQGSGVNYGYTF
cdr3_nt: TGCGCCAGCAGCCAAGGGTCGGGAGTAAACTATGGCTACACCTTC

v_call: TRBV7-3
d_call: .
clone_size: .
j_call: TRBJ1-1
cdr3_aa: CASSLGGSRGTEAFF
cdr3_nt: TGTGCCAGCAGCTTAGGAGGTAGCAGGGGCACTGAAGCTTTCTTT

v_call: TRBV24-1
d_call: TRBD1
clone_size: .
j_call: TRBJ1-1
cdr3_aa: CATSDGTGDVNTEAFF
cdr3_nt: TGTGCCACCAGCGACGGGACAGGGGACGTCAACACTGAAGCTTTCTTT

v_call: TRBV7-3
d_call: .
clone_size: .
j_call: TRBJ1-2
cdr3_aa: CASSPQAGLNYGYTF
cdr3_nt: TGTGCCAGCAGCCCACAGGCGGGGCTAAACTATGGCTACACCTTC

v_call: TRBV19
d_call: TRBD2
clone_size: .
j_call: TRBJ2-2
cdr3_aa: CASSRLLAGGPTGELFF
cdr3_nt: TGTGCCAGTAGCCGACTACTAGCGGGGGGGCCCACCGGGGAGCTGTTTTTT

v_call: TRBV27
d_call: TRBD1
clone_size: .
j_call: TRBJ1-1
cdr3_aa: CASSLFTGGRSTEAFF
cdr3_nt: TGTGCCAGCAGTTTATTTACAGGGGGCCGGAGCACTGAAGCTTTCTTT

v_call: TRBV11-2
d_call: TRBD1
clone_size: .
j_call: TRBJ2-3
cdr3_aa: CASRVAGGLYTDTQYF
cdr3_nt: TGTGCCAGCAGGGTTGCAGGGGGCTTGTATACAGATACGCAGTATTTT

v_call: TRBV2
d_call: .
clone_size: once
j_call: TRBJ1-4
cdr3_aa: CASRALVGEKLFF
cdr3_nt: TGTGCCAGCAGGGCGTTAGTTGGGGAGAAACTGTTTTTT

v_call: TRBV29-1
d_call: .
clone_size: .
j_call: TRBJ2-4
cdr3_aa: CSVVGRGENIQYF
cdr3_nt: TGCAGCGTTGTCGGCAGGGGGGAAAACATTCAGTACTTC

v_call: TRBV4-3
d_call: .
clone_size: .
j_call: TRBJ1-1
cdr3_aa: CASSGVLLIANTEAFF
cdr3_nt: TGCGCCAGCTCCGGGGTCCTCCTTATTGCGAACACTGAAGCTTTCTTT

v_call: TRBV6-5
d_call: TRBD1
clone_size: .
j_call: TRBJ1-4
cdr3_aa: CASSNADRDNEKLFF
cdr3_nt: TGTGCCAGCAGTAATGCGGACAGGGATAATGAAAAACTGTTTTTT

v_call: TRBV3-1/TRBV3-2
d_call: .
clone_size: .
j_call: TRBJ2-7
cdr3_aa: CASSRPGHHEQYF
cdr3_nt: TGTGCCAGCAGCCGACCGGGACACCACGAGCAGTACTTC

v_call: TRBV6-2/TRBV6-3
d_call: .
clone_size: .
j_call: TRBJ1-1
cdr3_aa: CASSYTDGNTEAFF
cdr3_nt: TGTGCCAGCAGTTACACAGACGGGAACACTGAAGCTTTCTTT

v_call: TRBV19
d_call: .
clone_size: .
j_call: TRBJ1-2
cdr3_aa: CASSIPAGLYGYTF
cdr3_nt: TGTGCCAGTAGTATCCCCGCAGGCCTCTATGGCTACACCTTC

v_call: TRBV5-1
d_call: .
clone_size: .
j_call: TRBJ1-3
cdr3_aa: CASSQTGNTIYF
cdr3_nt: TGCGCCAGCAGCCAGACAGGAAACACCATATATTTT

v_call: TRBV9
d_call: TRBD2
clone_size: .
j_call: TRBJ2-2
cdr3_aa: CASSVAGRGRNTGELFF
cdr3_nt: TGTGCCAGCAGCGTAGCTGGGCGGGGGAGGAACACCGGGGAGCTGTTTTTT

v_call: TRBV7-3
d_call: TRBD2
clone_size: .
j_call: TRBJ2-4
cdr3_aa: CASRAAGGKNIQYF
cdr3_nt: TGTGCCAGCCGCGCTGCGGGAGGCAAAAACATTCAGTACTTC

v_call: TRBV29-1
d_call: .
clone_size: .
j_call: TRBJ1-3
cdr3_aa: CSAVTGFSGNTIYF
cdr3_nt: TGCAGCGCTGTAACAGGGTTCTCTGGAAACACCATATATTTT

v_call: TRBV7-6
d_call: .
clone_size: .
j_call: TRBJ1-1
cdr3_aa: CASSTDREAFF
cdr3_nt: TGTGCCAGCAGCACAGACAGGGAAGCTTTCTTT

v_call: TRBV11-3
d_call: .
clone_size: .
j_call: TRBJ2-7
cdr3_aa: CASSSLLIKISSYEQYF
cdr3_nt: TGTGCCAGCAGCTCTCTATTAATAAAAATAAGCTCCTACGAGCAGTACTTC

v_call: TRBV4-3
d_call: .
clone_size: .
j_call: TRBJ1-4
cdr3_aa: CASSQVREKLFF
cdr3_nt: TGCGCCAGCAGCCAAGTGAGGGAAAAACTGTTTTTT

v_call: TRBV7-9
d_call: .
clone_size: few
j_call: TRBJ2-5
cdr3_aa: CASSLGVAGQETQYF
cdr3_nt: TGTGCCAGCAGCTTAGGAGTGGCAGGCCAAGAGACCCAGTACTTC

v_call: TRBV7-9
d_call: .
clone_size: .
j_call: TRBJ2-1
cdr3_aa: CASSSTEDNEQFF
cdr3_nt: TGTGCCAGCAGCTCCACCGAGGACAATGAGCAGTTCTTC

v_call: TRBV9
d_call: TRBD1
clone_size: .
j_call: TRBJ1-2
cdr3_aa: CASSGGDRAYGYTF
cdr3_nt: TGTGCCAGCAGCGGAGGAGACAGGGCCTATGGCTACACCTTC

v_call: TRBV27
d_call: .
clone_size: .
j_call: TRBJ1-2
cdr3_aa: CASSLSGGGYGYTF
cdr3_nt: TGTGCCAGCAGTTTATCGGGGGGAGGCTATGGCTACACCTTC

v_call: TRBV14
d_call: TRBD1
clone_size: .
j_call: TRBJ2-5
cdr3_aa: CASSQAGQVQETQYF
cdr3_nt: TGTGCCAGCAGCCAAGCCGGACAGGTACAAGAGACCCAGTACTTC

v_call: TRBV2
d_call: .
clone_size: .
j_call: TRBJ1-4
cdr3_aa: CASSGPPRGNEKLFF
cdr3_nt: TGTGCCAGCAGTGGCCCGCCTAGGGGTAATGAAAAACTGTTTTTT

v_call: TRBV6-1
d_call: .
clone_size: .
j_call: TRBJ1-1
cdr3_aa: CASSRQANTEAFF
cdr3_nt: TGTGCCAGCAGTAGACAGGCAAACACTGAAGCTTTCTTT

v_call: TRBV10-1
d_call: TRBD1
clone_size: once
j_call: TRBJ1-1
cdr3_aa: CASSDGSGTGGTEAFF
cdr3_nt: TGCGCCAGCAGTGATGGGTCCGGGACAGGGGGCACTGAAGCTTTCTTT

v_call: TRBV5-6
d_call: .
clone_size: .
j_call: TRBJ1-6
cdr3_aa: CASSFGVGTYNSPLHF
cdr3_nt: TGTGCCAGCAGCTTCGGGGTGGGCACCTATAATTCACCCCTCCACTTT

v_call: TRBV12-3/TRBV12-4
d_call: .
clone_size: few
j_call: TRBJ1-2
cdr3_aa: CASSLPGDHGYTF
cdr3_nt: TGTGCCAGCAGTTTACCGGGGGATCATGGCTACACCTTC

v_call: TRBV5-8
d_call: TRBD1
clone_size: .
j_call: TRBJ1-1
cdr3_aa: CASLSLPGQKYTEAFF
cdr3_nt: TGTGCCAGCCTAAGTCTACCGGGACAGAAGTACACTGAAGCTTTCTTT

v_call: TRBV10-1
d_call: TRBD1
clone_size: .
j_call: TRBJ1-5
cdr3_aa: CASRQTRQGSNQPQHF
cdr3_nt: TGCGCCAGCAGACAGACCCGACAGGGGAGCAATCAGCCCCAGCATTTT

v_call: TRBV28
d_call: TRBD1
clone_size: .
j_call: TRBJ1-5
cdr3_aa: CASSTTGGGNQPQHF
cdr3_nt: TGTGCCAGCAGTACGACAGGGGGTGGCAATCAGCCCCAGCATTTT

v_call: TRBV7-9
d_call: TRBD1
clone_size: .
j_call: TRBJ1-2
cdr3_aa: CASSLAQTGNGYTF
cdr3_nt: TGTGCCAGCAGCTTAGCTCAGACAGGGAATGGCTACACCTTC

v_call: TRBV28
d_call: .
clone_size: few
j_call: TRBJ2-7
cdr3_aa: CAIKDSSYEQYF
cdr3_nt: TGTGCCATCAAGGACAGCTCCTACGAGCAGTACTTC

v_call: TRBV5-1
d_call: .
clone_size: .
j_call: TRBJ2-1
cdr3_aa: CASSLSRNNEQFF
cdr3_nt: TGCGCCAGCAGCTTGAGCAGGAACAATGAGCAGTTCTTC

v_call: TRBV11-2
d_call: .
clone_size: .
j_call: TRBJ1-6
cdr3_aa: CASSLEGQRIRPLHF
cdr3_nt: TGTGCCAGCAGCTTAGAAGGACAGCGCATTCGGCCCCTCCACTTT

v_call: TRBV10-1
d_call: .
clone_size: .
j_call: TRBJ1-4
cdr3_aa: CASSENREGMGEKLFF
cdr3_nt: TGCGCCAGCAGTGAAAACAGGGAAGGGATGGGAGAAAAACTGTTTTTT

v_call: TRBV3-1/TRBV3-2
d_call: .
clone_size: .
j_call: TRBJ2-2
cdr3_aa: CASRLKPGTKNTGELFF
cdr3_nt: TGTGCCAGCAGACTGAAACCCGGGACAAAGAACACCGGGGAGCTGTTTTTT

v_call: TRBV6-6
d_call: .
clone_size: .
j_call: TRBJ1-1
cdr3_aa: CASSALQGRNTEAFF
cdr3_nt: TGTGCCAGCAGTGCCCTACAGGGTAGGAACACTGAAGCTTTCTTT

v_call: TRBV27
d_call: .
clone_size: .
j_call: TRBJ1-4
cdr3_aa: CASSGQTNEKLFF
cdr3_nt: TGTGCCAGCAGTGGTCAGACTAATGAAAAACTGTTTTTT

v_call: TRBV7-9
d_call: .
clone_size: .
j_call: TRBJ2-5
cdr3_aa: CASRQEGGSETQYF
cdr3_nt: TGTGCCAGCAGACAAGAGGGGGGGTCGGAGACCCAGTACTTC

v_call: TRBV28
d_call: TRBD1
clone_size: .
j_call: TRBJ1-4
cdr3_aa: CASSHGQAGWDEKLFF
cdr3_nt: TGTGCCAGCAGTCACGGACAGGCCGGATGGGATGAAAAACTGTTTTTT

v_call: TRBV5-6
d_call: .
clone_size: .
j_call: TRBJ2-1
cdr3_aa: CASSLTNGPHYNEQFF
cdr3_nt: TGTGCCAGCAGCTTGACGAATGGGCCCCACTACAATGAGCAGTTCTTC

v_call: TRBV29-1
d_call: TRBD1
clone_size: .
j_call: TRBJ1-5
cdr3_aa: CSVQGQGNQPQHF
cdr3_nt: TGCAGCGTACAGGGGCAGGGCAATCAGCCCCAGCATTTT

v_call: TRBV5-1
d_call: .
clone_size: .
j_call: TRBJ2-7
cdr3_aa: CASSSTYEQYF
cdr3_nt: TGCGCCAGCAGCTCCACCTACGAGCAGTACTTC

v_call: TRBV5-1
d_call: .
clone_size: .
j_call: TRBJ2-3
cdr3_aa: CASSLGPPDTQYF
cdr3_nt: TGCGCCAGCAGCTTGGGGCCCCCAGATACGCAGTATTTT

v_call: TRBV4-2
d_call: .
clone_size: .
j_call: TRBJ1-3
cdr3_aa: CASSQEVAPGNTIYF
cdr3_nt: TGTGCCAGCAGCCAAGAGGTAGCCCCCGGAAACACCATATATTTT